Listed here are 22 T cell receptor beta chains from one sample, sequenced in a study of long-term antiretroviral therapy in people with HIV. Samples were assayed with immunoSEQ v3.0 at survey level. Sequencing used immunoSEQ multiplex PCR; TCRdb keeps in-frame clones, though not all of them. The sample lists fewer than 25,000 clones, around 81% occurring once. Specimen: unsorted PBMCs, collected at the start of antiretroviral therapy, before treatment. The origin of the receptors is a woman younger than 35 with HIV.

This chain uses TRBV28 with TRBJ2-7; 8 nucleotides align to TRBD2. Trimming cost V 3 bases and J 4 bases; bases outside gene matches: 5. Germline V gives CDR1 MDHEN, CDR2 SYDVKM. CDR3 length equals 14 residues. The CDR3 DNA follows: TGTGCCAGCAGTTTGAGCGGGAGTATGTACGAGCAGTACTTC. It yields the protein CASSLSGSMYEQYF.

V is TRBV7-3 and J is TRBJ2-5; D unclear. The CDR3 is made up of 13 amino acids. Germline CDR1 and CDR2: SGHTA and FQGTGA. Trimming pared 4 bases from V and 5 bases from J, leaving 11 bases between. The CDR3 DNA is TGTGCCAGCAGCTCCAGGCCCGGGGAGACCCAGTACTTC. Amino acids: CASSSRPGETQYF.

The chain is built from TRBV11-2 and TRBJ1-1; D is unclear. Germline V gene sequence: CDR1 SGHAT, CDR2 FQNNGV. V lost 1 base and J 10 bases, leaving 22 bases between the germline ends. The CDR3 length is 16 residues. This CDR3 reads CASSLVSGGWGSGAFF. Here the CDR3 DNA reads TGTGCCAGCAGCTTAGTTTCCGGTGGGTGGGGAAGTGGAGCTTTCTTT.

This clone rates as large. V gene TRBV27 combines with J gene TRBJ1-6; tentative D call: TRBD1 (5 bases). V lost 5 bases and J 8 bases, leaving 10 bases between the germline ends. The CDR3 length is 13 residues. CDR1 and CDR2 from the germline V gene are MNHEY and SMNVEV (reference sequence). The CDR3 reads CASSPGGYSPLHF. The DNA for the CDR3 is TGTGCCAGCAGTCCTGGGGGGTATTCACCCCTCCACTTT.

V gene TRBV20-1 combines with J gene TRBJ2-3, with D possibly TRBD2 on 5 matching bases. The CDR3 is 11 residues long. V was cut by 6 bases and J by 6 bases, with 10 bases left in between. Per germline, CDR1 DFQATT and CDR2 SNEGSKA (reference sequence). The CDR3 sequence is CSAPLADTQYF. The DNA for the CDR3 is TGCAGTGCGCCGTTAGCGGATACGCAGTATTTT.

The chain carries TRBV28 and TRBJ1-1; maybe TRBD1 (6 bases). Germline assignment: CDR1 MDHEN and CDR2 SYDVKM. V was pared by 4 bases and J by 4 bases, with 7 bases between. The CDR3 is 12 amino acids. CDR3 coding DNA: TGTGCCAGCAGTTCGGGGGCCACTGAAGCTTTCTTT. Protein sequence: CASSSGATEAFF.

V is TRBV7-9 and J is TRBJ2-2; 7 bases align to TRBD1. CDR3 length: 15 amino acids. J lost 4 bases, V lost 4 bases, and 6 bases had no gene match. Per germline, CDR1 SEHNR and CDR2 FQNEAQ (reference sequence). The CDR3 DNA is TGTGCCAGCAGCTCGACAGGGTCGGGCACCGGGGAGCTGTTTTTT. Translation: CASSSTGSGTGELFF.

This chain joins TRBV6-4 and TRBJ1-2; tentatively, D is TRBD1 (5 bases). Germline assignment: CDR1 MRHNA and CDR2 SNTAGT. This CDR3 is built from 12 residues. Trimming stripped 11 bases from V and 7 bases from J, with 17 bases between. This CDR3 reads CARYLGVCGYTF. The CDR3 DNA reads TGTGCCCGTTACCTAGGGGTGTGTGGCTACACCTTC.

J is TRBJ1-5 and V is TRBV18; D gene uncertain. CDR1 is KGHSH, CDR2 LQKENI, per germline. The CDR3 is 15 residues long. Trimming stripped 0 bases from V and 1 base from J, with 7 bases between. CDR3 DNA sequence: TGTGCCAGCTCACCACCGGGTTTGAGCAATCAGCCCCAGCATTTT. Translation: CASSPPGLSNQPQHF.

The rearrangement links TRBV4-3 to TRBJ2-2; D gene unclear. Between the trimmed V and J ends, which lost 0 bases and 7 bases, there was a span of 12 bases. CDR3 size: 15 residues. Germline-derived CDR1 and CDR2 are LGHNA and YSLEER. CDR3 in DNA: TGCGCCAGCAGCCAAGACCAAGAGAATGACGGGGAGCTGTTTTTT. This encodes CASSQDQENDGELFF.

The CDR3 DNA follows: TGTGCCAGCTCACCTGTCGGCGGGGGGCCGACAGATACGCAGTATTTT. It specifies CASSPVGGGPTDTQYF. The gene calls are TRBV18 and TRBJ2-3; 8 positions match TRBD2. CDR1 and CDR2 (germline): KGHSH, LQKENI. The V segment lost 3 bases and the J segment 3 bases; nucleotides outside the gene matches: 8. This CDR3 region has 16 residues.

CDR3 protein: CASSSDGNSGNTIYF. CDR3 DNA: TGTGCCAGCAGCTCGGACGGAAACTCTGGAAACACCATATATTTT. The chain carries TRBV9 and TRBJ1-3; no clear D. Germline V gene lookup returns CDR1 SGDLS and CDR2 YYNGEE. The CDR3 has 15 amino acids. Trimming took off 4 bases at V and 0 bases at J, with 11 bases between the two ends. Supplemented by reference TRBV9 and TRBJ1-3, the full variable domain reads DSGVTQTPKHLITATGQRVTLRCSPRSGDLSVYWYQQSLDQGLQFLIQYYNGEERAKGNILERFSAQQFPDLHSELNLSSLELGDSALYFCASSSDGNSGNTIYFGEGSWLTVV.

This chain connects TRBV2 to TRBJ1-4, with D perhaps TRBD1 (6 bases). CDR3 length: 14 amino acids. The V end was cut by 6 bases, the J end by 3 bases, with 11 bases between. Germline V gives CDR1 SNHLY, CDR2 FYNNEI. Here the CDR3 reads CASRGDTPNEKLFF. DNA for the CDR3: TGTGCCAGCAGGGGGGACACTCCTAATGAAAAACTGTTTTTT.

This chain joins TRBV4-2 and TRBJ2-1; D is uncertain. V lost 4 bases and J 7 bases, leaving 5 bases between the germline ends. CDR1 is LGHNA, CDR2 YNFKEQ, per germline. This CDR3 has 11 residues. The CDR3 DNA reads TGTGCCAGCAGCCTGGGGAATGAGCAGTTCTTC. It is translated as CASSLGNEQFF.

The V gene is TRBV6-6, the J gene TRBJ2-7; 7 bases map to TRBD2. Germline CDR1 reads MNHNY; CDR2 reads SVGAGI (reference sequence). Trimming cost V 6 bases and J 0 bases; bases outside gene matches: 5. The CDR3 covers 14 residues. The CDR3 spells CASRAGGSSYEQYF. CDR3 DNA: TGTGCCAGCAGGGCAGGCGGGAGCTCCTACGAGCAGTACTTC.

The chain joins TRBV6-4 to TRBJ1-2; D is unclear. Germline CDR1 and CDR2: MRHNA and SNTAGT. With 3 bases removed from V and 4 bases from J, the gap between germline ends came to 6 bases. The CDR3 runs 12 residues. The CDR3 nucleotides are TGTGCCAGCAGTGAATACCGCTATGGCTACACCTTC. It is translated as CASSEYRYGYTF.

The chain joins TRBV28 to TRBJ1-2, with 10 positions matching TRBD1. J was trimmed by 0 bases and V by 2 bases; bases with no gene match: 9. The CDR3 contains 18 residues. Germline V lookup: CDR1 MDHEN, CDR2 SYDVKM. CDR3 protein: CASSLPLWDRGSNYGYTF. DNA of the CDR3: TGTGCCAGCAGTTTACCCCTTTGGGACAGGGGATCTAACTATGGCTACACCTTC.

This chain joins TRBV5-1 and TRBJ2-7; no clear D. This CDR3 spans 15 amino acids. V was shortened by 0 bases and J by 0 bases, with 10 bases between the two germline ends. In germline, CDR1 is SGHRS, CDR2 YFSETQ. The CDR3 loop is CASSLAGYTSYEQYF. Written as DNA, the CDR3 is TGCGCCAGCAGCTTGGCCGGATACACCTCCTACGAGCAGTACTTC.

The chain carries TRBV7-9 and TRBJ2-7; 7 nucleotides agree with TRBD1. The CDR3 extends over 16 amino acids. Per germline, CDR1 SEHNR and CDR2 FQNEAQ (reference sequence). V gave up 5 bases and J gave up 3 bases; unmatched junction bases: 13. This chain's CDR3 is CASSTPWDRLCYEQYF. The CDR3 nucleotides read TGTGCCAGCAGCACCCCATGGGACAGATTATGCTACGAGCAGTACTTC.

In DNA, the CDR3 is TGTGCCAGCAGCTCGCCGACTAGCGGGGGGGCGACTCTCAATGAGCAGTTCTTC. This translates into CASSSPTSGGATLNEQFF. The V call is TRBV7-3, the J call TRBJ2-1; 14 bases map to TRBD2. The CDR3 covers 18 residues. The V and J ends lost 4 bases and 6 bases, in that order; junction bases with no gene match: 11. Germline V gene data show CDR1 as SGHTA and CDR2 as FQGTGA.

This clone came up a few times. The rearrangement uses TRBV19 and TRBJ1-2; 7 bases map to TRBD1. V shed 5 bases, J shed 8 bases, and the junction held 14 bases outside the gene matches. The CDR3 covers 15 residues. Per germline, CDR1 LNHDA and CDR2 SQIVND (reference sequence). The CDR3 here is CASSPLQGEGKGYTF. CDR3 nucleotides: TGTGCCAGTAGTCCTCTCCAGGGGGAAGGGAAAGGCTACACCTTC. Full variable domain (outside the CDR3, taken from reference TRBV19 and TRBJ1-2): DGGITQSPKYLFRKEGQNVTLSCEQNLNHDAMYWYRQDPGQGLRLIYYSQIVNDFQKGDIAEGYSVSREKKESFPLTVTSAQKNPTAFYLCASSPLQGEGKGYTFGSGTRLTVV.

On this clone itself: The junction departs from the called germline gene at one end, perhaps through a read error. The chain recombines TRBV10-3 with TRBJ1-5; 8 positions agree with TRBD1. The CDR3 length is 14 residues. Germline V gene data show CDR1 as ENHRY and CDR2 as SYGVKD. CDR3 amino acids: CASSEDRGNQPQHF. In DNA, the CDR3 is TGTGCCAGCAGTGAAGACAGGGGAAATCAGCCCCAGCATTTT.